A selection of T cell receptor beta chains follows, all from one sample in a study of blood T cell repertoires in COVID-19. The data were produced by immunoSEQ multiplex PCR, yet TCRdb's version contains in-frame clones alone and is incomplete. This table holds 70,000 to 95,000 clones, 85% to 95% found once. Sequenced sample: peripheral blood. The receptors originated from a woman in her fifties or sixties with active COVID-19. CDR3s include the opening cysteine and the closing phenylalanine or tryptophan. The order of the fields is D gene, J gene, clone size, V gene, CDR3 protein, CDR3 DNA. A D gene is named only where the DNA matches it firmly. Only part of the rows carry a size: once, few, many, or a class if the clone is expanded.

d_call: .; j_call: TRBJ1-3; clone_size: .; v_call: TRBV18; cdr3_aa: CASSLAQGKGNTIYF; cdr3_nt: TGTGCCAGCTCACTTGCCCAGGGGAAAGGAAACACCATATATTTT
d_call: TRBD1; j_call: TRBJ2-7; clone_size: .; v_call: TRBV4-1; cdr3_aa: CASSQGKGDRSSYEQYF; cdr3_nt: TGCGCCAGCAGCCAAGGGAAAGGGGACAGGAGTTCCTACGAGCAGTACTTC
d_call: .; j_call: TRBJ2-1; clone_size: .; v_call: TRBV19; cdr3_aa: CASSPTRARSYNEQFF; cdr3_nt: TGTGCCAGTAGTCCCACTAGAGCGCGATCCTACAATGAGCAGTTCTTC
d_call: TRBD1; j_call: TRBJ2-1; clone_size: .; v_call: TRBV7-9; cdr3_aa: CASSDREPYNEQFF; cdr3_nt: TGTGCCAGCAGTGACAGGGAACCCTACAATGAGCAGTTCTTC
d_call: TRBD2; j_call: TRBJ2-3; clone_size: .; v_call: TRBV2; cdr3_aa: CASFSGGADTQYF; cdr3_nt: TGTGCCAGCTTTAGCGGGGGCGCAGATACGCAGTATTTT
d_call: .; j_call: TRBJ1-2; clone_size: few; v_call: TRBV11-2; cdr3_aa: CASSYEETVRYGYTF; cdr3_nt: TGTGCCAGCAGCTATGAGGAGACAGTGCGCTATGGCTACACCTTC
d_call: .; j_call: TRBJ1-6; clone_size: few; v_call: TRBV4-1; cdr3_aa: CASSPRTGRSPLHF; cdr3_nt: TGCGCCAGCAGCCCCCGGACGGGGAGAAGCCCCCTCCACTTT
d_call: TRBD2; j_call: TRBJ2-1; clone_size: .; v_call: TRBV13; cdr3_aa: CASSIKTSVTLNEQFF; cdr3_nt: TGTGCCAGCAGCATTAAGACTAGCGTAACCCTTAATGAGCAGTTCTTC
d_call: .; j_call: TRBJ2-7; clone_size: .; v_call: TRBV6-5; cdr3_aa: CASSVALQAQQYF; cdr3_nt: TGTGCCAGCAGCGTCGCCCTACAGGCACAGCAGTACTTC
d_call: TRBD1; j_call: TRBJ2-2; clone_size: .; v_call: TRBV18; cdr3_aa: CASSSGTGNTGELFF; cdr3_nt: TGTGCCAGCAGTTCCGGGACAGGGAACACCGGGGAGCTGTTTTTT
d_call: .; j_call: TRBJ1-2; clone_size: .; v_call: TRBV5-1; cdr3_aa: CASSLEAGSGGYTF; cdr3_nt: TGCGCCAGCAGCTTGGAAGCGGGGTCGGGCGGCTACACCTTC
d_call: TRBD1; j_call: TRBJ1-2; clone_size: .; v_call: TRBV12-3/TRBV12-4; cdr3_aa: CASGRDRDYGYTF; cdr3_nt: TGTGCCAGCGGAAGGGACAGGGACTATGGCTACACCTTC
d_call: TRBD2; j_call: TRBJ2-1; clone_size: .; v_call: TRBV19; cdr3_aa: CASSFTSGPYNEQFF; cdr3_nt: TGTGCCAGTAGTTTTACTAGCGGGCCGTACAATGAGCAGTTCTTC
d_call: TRBD1; j_call: TRBJ2-2; clone_size: .; v_call: TRBV3-1/TRBV3-2; cdr3_aa: CASSQRGQGAIGELFF; cdr3_nt: TGTGCCAGCAGCCAACGGGGACAGGGGGCAATCGGGGAGCTGTTTTTT
d_call: .; j_call: TRBJ1-2; clone_size: .; v_call: TRBV10-3; cdr3_aa: CATHQGMTADYGYTF; cdr3_nt: TGTGCCACCCACCAGGGTATGACTGCTGACTATGGCTACACCTTC
d_call: TRBD1; j_call: TRBJ1-1; clone_size: .; v_call: TRBV28; cdr3_aa: CASSFLLTPGQGRNTEAFF; cdr3_nt: TGTGCCAGCAGTTTCCTTCTCACTCCAGGACAGGGTAGGAACACTGAAGCTTTCTTT
d_call: .; j_call: TRBJ2-3; clone_size: .; v_call: TRBV12-5; cdr3_aa: CASAGPDTQYF; cdr3_nt: TGTGCTAGTGCAGGGCCAGATACGCAGTATTTT
d_call: TRBD1; j_call: TRBJ2-1; clone_size: .; v_call: TRBV12-3/TRBV12-4; cdr3_aa: CASSLTGALFF; cdr3_nt: TGTGCCAGCAGTTTGACAGGGGCACTGTTCTTC
d_call: .; j_call: TRBJ1-3; clone_size: .; v_call: TRBV7-2; cdr3_aa: CASSLSVGDGNTIYF; cdr3_nt: TGTGCCAGCAGCTTATCAGTGGGAGATGGAAACACCATATATTTT
d_call: .; j_call: TRBJ2-6; clone_size: .; v_call: TRBV30; cdr3_aa: CAWSVGAGANVLTF; cdr3_nt: TGTGCCTGGAGTGTCGGGGCTGGGGCCAACGTCCTGACTTTC
d_call: .; j_call: TRBJ2-7; clone_size: .; v_call: TRBV5-5; cdr3_aa: CASSLNGEMYF; cdr3_nt: TGTGCCAGCAGCTTGAATGGGGAGATGTACTTC
d_call: .; j_call: TRBJ2-2; clone_size: .; v_call: TRBV2; cdr3_aa: CASSGFAGGELFF; cdr3_nt: TGTGCCAGCTCGGGGTTCGCCGGCGGGGAGCTGTTTTTT
d_call: TRBD2; j_call: TRBJ2-1; clone_size: .; v_call: TRBV19; cdr3_aa: CASSAERGGGLFSYNEQFF; cdr3_nt: TGTGCCAGTAGTGCGGAGAGGGGCGGGGGGCTTTTTTCCTACAATGAGCAGTTCTTC
d_call: .; j_call: TRBJ1-6; clone_size: .; v_call: TRBV20-1; cdr3_aa: CSASVPLADGSPLHF; cdr3_nt: TGCAGTGCTAGTGTCCCCCTAGCAGACGGTTCACCCCTCCACTTT
d_call: TRBD1; j_call: TRBJ1-2; clone_size: .; v_call: TRBV28; cdr3_aa: CASSGRTGNYGYTF; cdr3_nt: TGCGCCAGCAGTGGCCGGACAGGGAACTATGGCTACACCTTC
d_call: TRBD1; j_call: TRBJ1-6; clone_size: few; v_call: TRBV5-4; cdr3_aa: CASSTGQGATNSPLHF; cdr3_nt: TGTGCCAGCAGCACCGGACAGGGGGCGACGAATTCACCCCTCCACTTT
d_call: TRBD1; j_call: TRBJ1-2; clone_size: .; v_call: TRBV9; cdr3_aa: CASSLRTGGGVYGYTF; cdr3_nt: TGTGCCAGCAGCCTACGGACAGGGGGCGGCGTATATGGCTACACCTTC
d_call: TRBD2; j_call: TRBJ2-1; clone_size: .; v_call: TRBV6-7; cdr3_aa: CASSFGTSGVLSIEQFF; cdr3_nt: TGTGCCAGCAGTTTCGGGACTAGCGGGGTCCTTAGCATTGAGCAGTTCTTC
d_call: TRBD1; j_call: TRBJ2-7; clone_size: .; v_call: TRBV6-5; cdr3_aa: CASSQDRGRLEQYF; cdr3_nt: TGTGCCAGCAGTCAGGACAGGGGGCGCTTGGAGCAGTACTTC
d_call: TRBD1; j_call: TRBJ2-7; clone_size: .; v_call: TRBV28; cdr3_aa: CASRQTGTGTYEQYF; cdr3_nt: TGTGCCAGCAGACAAACCGGGACAGGGACGTACGAGCAGTACTTC
d_call: TRBD1; j_call: TRBJ1-2; clone_size: .; v_call: TRBV7-9; cdr3_aa: CASSNIRGRGYGYTF; cdr3_nt: TGTGCCAGCAGCAACATCAGGGGGCGCGGGTATGGCTACACCTTC
d_call: .; j_call: TRBJ1-2; clone_size: .; v_call: TRBV19; cdr3_aa: CASRAPRVDGYTF; cdr3_nt: TGTGCCAGCCGTGCGCCCAGGGTGGATGGCTACACCTTC
d_call: .; j_call: TRBJ2-5; clone_size: .; v_call: TRBV19; cdr3_aa: CASSAPGQETQYF; cdr3_nt: TGTGCCAGTAGTGCGCCAGGGCAAGAGACCCAGTACTTC
d_call: .; j_call: TRBJ2-5; clone_size: .; v_call: TRBV19; cdr3_aa: CASSIGFFRETQYF; cdr3_nt: TGTGCCAGTAGTATAGGTTTTTTCCGGGAGACCCAGTACTTC
d_call: .; j_call: TRBJ2-3; clone_size: .; v_call: TRBV12-3/TRBV12-4; cdr3_aa: CATAQGTPDTQYF; cdr3_nt: TGTGCCACCGCTCAGGGAACCCCAGATACGCAGTATTTT
d_call: TRBD2; j_call: TRBJ2-1; clone_size: .; v_call: TRBV5-1; cdr3_aa: CASSLYRAGGLNEQFF; cdr3_nt: TGCGCCAGCAGCTTGTATCGAGCGGGAGGGTTAAATGAGCAGTTCTTC
d_call: TRBD1; j_call: TRBJ1-5; clone_size: .; v_call: TRBV28; cdr3_aa: CASSPGTGNQPQHF; cdr3_nt: TGTGCCAGCAGCCCCGGGACAGGAAATCAGCCCCAGCATTTT
d_call: TRBD1; j_call: TRBJ1-3; clone_size: .; v_call: TRBV5-8; cdr3_aa: CASSPGGVSGNTIYF; cdr3_nt: TGTGCCAGCAGCCCAGGGGGCGTTTCTGGAAACACCATATATTTT
d_call: TRBD1; j_call: TRBJ2-5; clone_size: .; v_call: TRBV2; cdr3_aa: CASSSPPGTVRGTQYF; cdr3_nt: TGTGCCAGCAGTTCCCCTCCCGGGACAGTGAGGGGGACCCAGTACTTC
d_call: TRBD2; j_call: TRBJ2-5; clone_size: .; v_call: TRBV5-1; cdr3_aa: CASSEGLAGALETQYF; cdr3_nt: TGCGCCAGCAGCGAGGGACTAGCGGGAGCTTTAGAGACCCAGTACTTC
d_call: TRBD2; j_call: TRBJ2-4; clone_size: .; v_call: TRBV6-5; cdr3_aa: CASSLAGLAKNIQYF; cdr3_nt: TGTGCCAGCAGTTTAGCGGGGTTAGCCAAAAACATTCAGTACTTC
d_call: TRBD1; j_call: TRBJ1-4; clone_size: .; v_call: TRBV6-6; cdr3_aa: CASNERQGGEKLFF; cdr3_nt: TGTGCCAGCAACGAAAGACAGGGAGGTGAAAAACTGTTTTTT
d_call: .; j_call: TRBJ1-2; clone_size: once; v_call: TRBV7-9; cdr3_aa: CASSDTGLGYTF; cdr3_nt: TGTGCCAGCAGCGATACAGGGTTGGGCTACACCTTC
d_call: .; j_call: TRBJ1-3; clone_size: .; v_call: TRBV18; cdr3_aa: CASSPSKSSGNTIYF; cdr3_nt: TGTGCCAGCTCACCGTCGAAGAGCTCTGGAAACACCATATATTTT
d_call: .; j_call: TRBJ1-1; clone_size: few; v_call: TRBV7-2; cdr3_aa: CASSLVQGYTEAFF; cdr3_nt: TGTGCCAGCAGCTTAGTTCAGGGGTACACTGAAGCTTTCTTT
d_call: .; j_call: TRBJ2-6; clone_size: once; v_call: TRBV19; cdr3_aa: CASSIGWLVRGANVLTF; cdr3_nt: TGTGCCAGTAGTATTGGGTGGTTGGTGCGGGGGGCCAACGTCCTGACTTTC
d_call: .; j_call: TRBJ2-7; clone_size: .; v_call: TRBV18; cdr3_aa: CASSPEAGISEQYF; cdr3_nt: TGTGCCAGCTCCCCAGAGGCAGGGATTTCCGAGCAGTACTTC
d_call: TRBD2; j_call: TRBJ2-7; clone_size: .; v_call: TRBV5-6; cdr3_aa: CASSLTSVSYEQYF; cdr3_nt: TGTGCCAGCAGCTTAACTAGCGTCTCCTACGAGCAGTACTTC
d_call: TRBD1; j_call: TRBJ1-4; clone_size: .; v_call: TRBV2; cdr3_aa: CASSDRTGDEKLFF; cdr3_nt: TGTGCCAGCAGTGACCGGACAGGGGATGAAAAACTGTTTTTT
d_call: TRBD2; j_call: TRBJ2-2; clone_size: .; v_call: TRBV7-6; cdr3_aa: CASSPGLANTGELFF; cdr3_nt: TGTGCCAGCAGCCCAGGACTAGCGAACACCGGGGAGCTGTTTTTT
d_call: .; j_call: TRBJ2-7; clone_size: .; v_call: TRBV6-1; cdr3_aa: CASSEAGRSYEQYF; cdr3_nt: TGTGCCAGCAGTGAAGCGGGGCGCTCCTACGAGCAGTACTTC
d_call: TRBD1; j_call: TRBJ1-4; clone_size: .; v_call: TRBV28; cdr3_aa: CASSLGTGVEKLFF; cdr3_nt: TGCGCCAGCAGTTTAGGGACAGGGGTTGAAAAACTGTTTTTT
d_call: TRBD2; j_call: TRBJ2-5; clone_size: .; v_call: TRBV29-1; cdr3_aa: CSTGGGSGTQYF; cdr3_nt: TGCAGCACGGGGGGAGGGTCTGGGACCCAGTACTTC
d_call: .; j_call: TRBJ1-6; clone_size: .; v_call: TRBV19; cdr3_aa: CASGRGTVHF; cdr3_nt: TGTGCCAGTGGTCGGGGGACGGTCCACTTT